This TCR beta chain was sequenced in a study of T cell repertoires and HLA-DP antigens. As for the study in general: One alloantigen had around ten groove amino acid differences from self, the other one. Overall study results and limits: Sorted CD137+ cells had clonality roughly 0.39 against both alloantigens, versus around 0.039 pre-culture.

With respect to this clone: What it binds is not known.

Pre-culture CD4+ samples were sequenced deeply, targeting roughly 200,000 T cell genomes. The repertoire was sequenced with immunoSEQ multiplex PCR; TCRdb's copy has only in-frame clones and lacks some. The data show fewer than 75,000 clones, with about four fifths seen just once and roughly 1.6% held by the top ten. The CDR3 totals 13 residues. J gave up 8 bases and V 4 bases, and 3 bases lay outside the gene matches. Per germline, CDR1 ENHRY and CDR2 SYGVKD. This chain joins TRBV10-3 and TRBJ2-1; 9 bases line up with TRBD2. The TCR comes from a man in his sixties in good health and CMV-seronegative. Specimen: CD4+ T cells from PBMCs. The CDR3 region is CAISVAGGDEQFF. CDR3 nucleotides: TGTGCCATCAGTGTGGCGGGGGGGGATGAGCAGTTCTTC.